These 15 T cell receptor beta chains share one sample of origin, sequenced in a study of cytomegalovirus exposure and HLA in healthy donors. PCR employed 60 Vbeta and 13 Jbeta primers. Here immunoSEQ multiplex PCR was the method, and the copy in TCRdb shows in-frame clones only, minus some. The table records about 38,000 clones, 86% of them present only once. The sample taken for sequencing was PBMCs. All receptors derive from a woman aged 40 to 55 in good health and CMV-seropositive.

This rearrangement joins TRBV4-3 to TRBJ1-2; no clear D gene. Germline loops: CDR1 LGHNA, CDR2 YSLEER. The CDR3 extends over 16 amino acids. Trimming left V 0 bases short and J 3 bases short, with 14 bases between. CDR3 region: CASSQDFGLSDYGYTF. The CDR3 coding sequence is TGCGCCAGCAGCCAAGATTTCGGGTTATCGGACTATGGCTACACCTTC.

On this clone itself: Compared with germline, one end of the junction differs, possibly owing to a read error. The chain has TRBV5-4 and TRBJ2-1, with D possibly being TRBD1 (6 bases). In germline, CDR1 is SGHNT, CDR2 YYREEE (reference sequence). This CDR3 is 12 amino acids long. The CDR3 sequence: CASSLGKDRGIF. As DNA, the CDR3 is TGTGCCAGCAGCTTGGGTAAGGATAGGGGGATCTTC.

The sample holds one count of this clone. The chain employs TRBV18 and TRBJ1-6; 8 bases are a match to TRBD1. CDR1 and CDR2 from the germline V gene are KGHSH and LQKENI. Germline trimming cut 5 bases from V and 1 base from J; bases unmatched to any gene: 16. The length of the CDR3 is 20 residues. The CDR3 region has the DNA TGTGCCAGCTCATCTTTGCCCGGACAGGGTAAAAGGTCCTATAATTCACCCCTCCACTTT. It yields the protein CASSSLPGQGKRSYNSPLHF.

V is TRBV30 and J is TRBJ2-5, with 10 bases identical to TRBD2. The CDR3 totals 16 residues. J gave up 2 bases and V 4 bases, and 10 bases lay outside the gene matches. The germline V gene has CDR1 GTSNPN and CDR2 SVGIG (reference sequence). CDR3 coding DNA: TGTGCCTGGAATCTAATCTGGACTAGCGGACAAGAGACCCAGTACTTC. Translating gives CAWNLIWTSGQETQYF.

The chain joins TRBV5-6 to TRBJ2-5; D perhaps matches TRBD2 (6 bases). The J call may be faulty, since TRBJ2-7 better matches the DNA end. Per germline, CDR1 SGHDT and CDR2 YYEEEE. The CDR3 has 13 amino acids. CDR3 coding DNA: TGTGCCAGCAGCTTTTATGCGGGGTGCGAGCAGTACTTC. Amino acid sequence: CASSFYAGCEQYF.

The genes are TRBV6-1 and TRBJ2-3; weak D call: TRBD1 (5 bases). The CDR3 consists of 13 residues. The germline V gene encodes CDR1 MNHNS and CDR2 SASEGT. The germline V and J ends were trimmed by 7 bases and 5 bases, with 13 bases remaining between them. Here the CDR3 DNA reads TGTGCCAGCAACTTTCAGGGTGTAGATACGCAGTATTTT. It is translated as CASNFQGVDTQYF.

The chain carries TRBV6-1 and TRBJ2-1, with D possibly matching TRBD1 (6 bases). Germline loops: CDR1 MNHNS, CDR2 SASEGT. V was shortened by 4 bases and J by 4 bases, with 11 bases between the two germline ends. This CDR3 contains 14 residues. The CDR3 loop reads CASSALQGYNEQFF. The CDR3 DNA reads TGTGCCAGCAGTGCCCTACAGGGTTACAATGAGCAGTTCTTC.

The chain couples TRBV4-3 to TRBJ2-5; 8 bases line up with TRBD1. V gave up 0 bases and J gave up 5 bases; unmatched junction bases: 11. From germline, CDR1 is LGHNA and CDR2 YSLEER. The CDR3 totals 17 residues. CDR3 in DNA: TGCGCCAGCAGCCAAGAGCCAGGGGGCCCCTTAGGGGAGACCCAGTACTTC. Translation: CASSQEPGGPLGETQYF.

In DNA form, the CDR3 reads TGTGCCAGCAGCTTCGCCAGCGGGGTCACCGGGGAGCTGTTTTTT. This sequence encodes CASSFASGVTGELFF. V and J are TRBV5-4 and TRBJ2-2; TRBD2 agrees at 7 bases. CDR1 is SGHNT, CDR2 YYREEE, per germline (reference sequence). The CDR3 runs 15 residues. After removal of 2 bases from V and 4 bases from J, the junction contained 5 bases not matched to a gene.

This clone has only one observation. The chain has TRBV5-1 and TRBJ2-7; 7 nucleotides agree with TRBD1. Germline CDR1 reads SGHRS; CDR2 reads YFSETQ. This CDR3 is 13 amino acids long. The J segment lost 1 base and the V segment lost 4 bases, leaving 2 bases of the junction unmatched. The CDR3 is CASSETGSYEQYF. The CDR3 coding sequence is TGCGCCAGCAGCGAGACAGGGTCCTACGAGCAGTACTTC.

The chain has TRBV27 and TRBJ2-4, with 7 bases aligning to TRBD1. Germline-derived CDR1 and CDR2 are MNHEY and SMNVEV (reference sequence). This CDR3 is 13 amino acids long. V lost 5 bases to trimming and J lost 4 bases; unmatched junction nucleotides: 2. CDR3 in amino acids: CASSQQGKNIQYF. Written as DNA, the CDR3 is TGTGCCAGCAGTCAACAGGGGAAAAACATTCAGTACTTC.

The chain combines TRBV2 with TRBJ2-2; the D gene is possibly TRBD2 (6 bases). Trimming took off 2 bases at V and 8 bases at J, with 15 bases between the two ends. CDR1 is SNHLY, CDR2 FYNNEI, per germline. This CDR3 comprises 15 residues. Here the CDR3 DNA reads TGTGCCAGCAGTGAACGGGGAGGAAACGCAGGGGAGCTGTTTTTT. Its translation: CASSERGGNAGELFF.

A single count supports this clone. The rearrangement links TRBV10-3 to TRBJ2-6; 7 bases agree with TRBD1. The V segment lost 6 bases and the J segment 0 bases; nucleotides outside the gene matches: 5. The CDR3 has 16 amino acids. Germline V lookup: CDR1 ENHRY, CDR2 SYGVKD. As DNA, the CDR3 is TGTGCCATCAGCCGGGACAGCAACTCTGGGGCCAACGTCCTGACTTTC. It encodes CAISRDSNSGANVLTF.

This clone turned up a few times. The chain joins TRBV7-2 to TRBJ1-2, with 8 bases that match TRBD1. Per germline, CDR1 SGHTA and CDR2 FQGNSA. After removal of 3 bases from V and 6 bases from J, the junction contained 3 bases not matched to a gene. The CDR3 spans 13 residues. CDR3 sequence: CASSFRQGNGYTF. The CDR3 region has the DNA TGTGCCAGCAGCTTCCGACAGGGGAATGGCTACACCTTC.

The CDR3 reads CASRGDRDGQETQYF. The CDR3 DNA is TGTGCCAGTAGGGGGGACAGGGACGGCCAGGAGACCCAGTACTTC. The rearrangement uses TRBV19 and TRBJ2-5; 9 nucleotides agree with TRBD1. The CDR3 is made up of 15 amino acids. Germline CDR1 LNHDA, CDR2 SQIVND (reference sequence). With V trimmed by 6 bases and J by 5 bases, 10 bases remained unmatched. Supplemented by reference TRBV19 and TRBJ2-5, the full variable domain reads DGGITQSPKYLFRKEGQNVTLSCEQNLNHDAMYWYRQDPGQGLRLIYYSQIVNDFQKGDIAEGYSVSREKKESFPLTVTSAQKNPTAFYLCASRGDRDGQETQYFGPGTRLLVL.